Each of the 18 T cell receptor beta chains below was sequenced from the same sample in a study of Ad26.COV2.S vaccination and SARS-CoV-2 variants. Assay used: immunoSEQ multiplex PCR; TCRdb lists only in-frame clones, some missing. The sample yields about 280,000 clones, about 89% seen once. Treatment here: around 19 received Ad26.COV2.S at low or high dose, single or two shots; a few received placebo; per-sample allocation not given. Samples analyzed were those drawn on day 63 after the first vaccine or placebo injection. The source material was peripheral blood, sampled in a trial of Ad26.COV2.S vaccine versus placebo. These receptors came from a person aged 18 to 65 who received the Ad26.COV2.S COVID-19 vaccine or a placebo.

This chain connects TRBV19 to TRBJ2-5, with unresolved D. Germline values: CDR1 LNHDA, CDR2 SQIVND (reference sequence). The CDR3 sequence is 18 residues long. Trimming took 3 bases from V and 0 from J, leaving 20 bases between them. The CDR3 region has the DNA TGTGCCAGTAGTATTAGGCCCCGGACGGGTTCGTACCAAGAGACCCAGTACTTC. Translated: CASSIRPRTGSYQETQYF.

This clone was counted a single time. The chain has TRBV7-9 and TRBJ2-3, with 12 positions matching TRBD2. With 8 bases clipped from V and 0 bases from J, the junction kept 9 bases outside the gene matches. The germline CDR1 and CDR2 sequences are SEHNR and FQNEAQ (reference sequence). This CDR3 is 17 amino acids long. The CDR3 spells CASLAGLAGTSTDTQYF. The DNA of the CDR3 is TGTGCCAGCTTAGCGGGACTAGCGGGTACAAGCACAGATACGCAGTATTTT.

J is TRBJ2-5 and V is TRBV2, with 13 bases fitting TRBD2. After removal of 1 base from V and 4 bases from J, the junction contained 9 bases not matched to a gene. The length of the CDR3 is 18 residues. Germline assignment: CDR1 SNHLY and CDR2 FYNNEI. CDR3 region: CASSEGVTSGGALETQYF. DNA of the CDR3: TGTGCCAGCAGTGAAGGGGTTACTAGCGGGGGGGCGTTAGAGACCCAGTACTTC. Complete variable domain (other parts from reference TRBV2 and TRBJ2-5): EPEVTQTPSHQVTQMGQEVILRCVPISNHLYFYWYRQILGQKVEFLVSFYNNEISEKSEIFDDQFSVERPDGSNFTLKIRSTKLEDSAMYFCASSEGVTSGGALETQYFGPGTRLLVL.

This clone was seen just once. The chain links TRBV7-9 to TRBJ1-3; 8 nucleotides line up with TRBD1. The trim removed 2 bases at V and 2 bases at J, leaving 5 bases unmatched. CDR3 length: 16 amino acids. Germline V gene lookup returns CDR1 SEHNR and CDR2 FQNEAQ (reference sequence). The CDR3 protein is CASSLKGQATGNTIYF. CDR3 nucleotides: TGTGCCAGCAGCTTAAAGGGACAGGCCACTGGAAACACCATATATTTT. Filled out from reference TRBV7-9 and TRBJ1-3, the complete variable domain reads DTGVSQNPRHKITKRGQNVTFRCDPISEHNRLYWYRQTLGQGPEFLTYFQNEAQLEKSRLLSDRFSAERPKGSFSTLEIQRTEQGDSAMYLCASSLKGQATGNTIYFGEGSWLTVV.

The rearrangement uses TRBV2 and TRBJ2-5, with 7 bases lining up with TRBD1. CDR1 and CDR2 (germline): SNHLY, FYNNEI. The V and J ends lost 8 bases and 7 bases, in that order; junction bases with no gene match: 4. The CDR3 sequence is 11 residues long. The CDR3 DNA reads TGTGCCAGCGGACAGGATGGGACCCAGTACTTC. Translated, it gives CASGQDGTQYF.

The chain combines TRBV7-9 with TRBJ2-7; tentatively, D is TRBD2 (5 bases). The CDR3 has 15 amino acids. In germline, CDR1 is SEHNR, CDR2 FQNEAQ (reference sequence). V gave up 0 bases and J gave up 3 bases, with 12 bases separating them. The CDR3, as DNA: TGTGCCAGCAGCTTAGCCGCGGGCGGAGACTACGAGCAGTACTTC. Translated, it gives CASSLAAGGDYEQYF.

The chain employs TRBV24-1 and TRBJ1-4; D is ambiguous. The CDR3 has 14 residues. Germline values: CDR1 KGHDR, CDR2 SFDVKD. V shed 8 bases and J shed 2 bases, with 11 bases lying between them. The CDR3 protein is CATTGGCTNEKLFF. The CDR3, as DNA: TGTGCCACCACAGGCGGGTGTACTAATGAAAAACTGTTTTTT.

This sequence joins TRBV28 and TRBJ2-1; TRBD1 is a possible D gene (5 bases). Germline V gene lookup returns CDR1 MDHEN and CDR2 SYDVKM. CDR3 length: 14 amino acids. Trimming took 3 bases from V and 7 from J, leaving 13 bases between them. The CDR3 nucleotides read TGTGCCAGCAGTTTGTCCCCAGGGTGGAATGAGCAGTTCTTC. As protein: CASSLSPGWNEQFF. Complete variable domain (other parts from reference TRBV28 and TRBJ2-1): DVKVTQSSRYLVKRTGEKVFLECVQDMDHENMFWYRQDPGLGLRLIYFSYDVKMKEKGDIPEGYSVSREKKERFSLILESASTNQTSMYLCASSLSPGWNEQFFGPGTRLTVL.

This chain links TRBV3-1 (or the pseudogene TRBV3-2) with TRBJ2-7; TRBD2 matches at 8 bases. Germline CDR1 and CDR2: LGHDT and YNNKEL (reference sequence). Germline trimming cut 2 bases from V and 3 bases from J; bases unmatched to any gene: 9. The CDR3 length is 16 residues. CDR3 in amino acids: CASSQRSRGGGYEQYF. The CDR3 DNA reads as TGTGCCAGCAGCCAACGGAGCCGGGGGGGCGGCTACGAGCAGTACTTC.

This clone was detected only a few times. The rearrangement links TRBV15 to TRBJ2-2, with 8 nucleotides matching TRBD2. CDR3 length: 17 residues. V lost 2 bases, J lost 6 bases, and 11 bases stayed unmatched. Germline CDR1 is LNHNV and CDR2 is YYDKDF (reference sequence). The CDR3 DNA sequence: TGTGCCACCAGCAGACCCCCGGGACTAGAGGGGGCCGGGGAGCTGTTTTTT. Protein sequence: CATSRPPGLEGAGELFF.

The gene calls are TRBV7-6 and TRBJ2-2; D is possibly TRBD2 (7 bases). This CDR3 has 17 residues. Trimming cost V 5 bases and J 4 bases, with 20 bases left between them. The germline V gene encodes CDR1 SGHVS and CDR2 FNYEAQ. DNA for the CDR3: TGTGCCAGCAGCCCGAGCGGGGCCGGGGGCAGCACCGGGGAGCTGTTTTTT. Encoded protein: CASSPSGAGGSTGELFF. Looking up the rest from reference TRBV7-6 and TRBJ2-2 gives the full variable domain: GAGVSQSPRYKVTKRGQDVALRCDPISGHVSLYWYRQALGQGPEFLTYFNYEAQQDKSGLPNDRFSAERPEGSISTLTIQRTEQRDSAMYRCASSPSGAGGSTGELFFGEGSRLTVL.

This clone has just one count. The chain is built from TRBV2 and TRBJ1-5; 7 positions agree with TRBD1. The length of the CDR3 is 15 residues. The ends lost 5 bases at V and 0 bases at J; junction bases unmatched: 4. Per germline, CDR1 SNHLY and CDR2 FYNNEI. The CDR3 DNA is TGTGCCAGCAGTAAGGGACAGTATAGCAATCAGCCCCAGCATTTT. It translates to CASSKGQYSNQPQHF.

This clone came up once. The rearrangement joins TRBV28 to TRBJ1-2; 11 nucleotides match TRBD1. V was clipped by 5 bases and J by 9 bases; unmatched bases: 14. Germline V CDR1 and CDR2: MDHEN, SYDVKM. The CDR3 sequence is 16 residues long. The CDR3 DNA follows: TGTGCCAGCAGTATGGACAGGGGGCATTCCCCGTGGAGCTACACCTTC. This encodes CASSMDRGHSPWSYTF.

The chain joins TRBV19 to TRBJ2-5; TRBD1 or TRBD2 may be the D gene (5 bases each). CDR1 and CDR2 (germline): LNHDA, SQIVND (reference sequence). The CDR3 consists of 15 residues. V shed 1 base and J shed 1 base, with 10 bases lying between them. The CDR3 DNA is TGTGCCAGTAGTATAGCGGGACCTCCCCAAGAGACCCAGTACTTC. Encoded protein: CASSIAGPPQETQYF.

The rearrangement uses TRBV5-1 and TRBJ1-2; D gene unclear. The V gene's germline CDR1 is SGHRS and CDR2 YFSETQ. The V end was cut by 4 bases, the J end by 6 bases, with 16 bases between. The CDR3 sequence is 14 residues long. Here the CDR3 DNA reads TGCGCCAGCAGCGAAGCCGAGGGCCCCAATGGCTACACCTTC. The encoded protein is CASSEAEGPNGYTF.

The genes are TRBV12-5 and TRBJ1-4; TRBD1 agrees at 10 bases. This CDR3 has 16 amino acids. CDR1 is LGHNT and CDR2 is FRNRAP in the germline V gene. V gave up 1 base and J gave up 6 bases; unmatched junction bases: 5. The chain's CDR3 is CASGLETGGADEKLFF. In DNA form, the CDR3 reads TGTGCTAGTGGTTTGGAGACAGGGGGCGCGGATGAAAAACTGTTTTTT.

This clone was recorded once. J is TRBJ2-6 and V is TRBV5-1; D is possibly TRBD2 (6 bases). The germline gives CDR1 SGHRS, CDR2 YFSETQ. This CDR3 has 15 amino acids. Trimming cost V 3 bases and J 3 bases, with 10 bases left between them. This chain's CDR3 is CASSSSGDGANVLTF. The DNA of the CDR3 is TGCGCCAGCAGCTCATCGGGGGATGGGGCCAACGTCCTGACTTTC. Looking up the rest from reference TRBV5-1 and TRBJ2-6 gives the full variable domain: KAGVTQTPRYLIKTRGQQVTLSCSPISGHRSVSWYQQTPGQGLQFLFEYFSETQRNKGNFPGRFSGRQFSNSRSEMNVSTLELGDSALYLCASSSSGDGANVLTFGAGSRLTVL.

The rearrangement uses TRBV18 and TRBJ1-5; no clear D gene. V was clipped by 3 bases and J by 0 bases, with 3 bases between them. The CDR3 totals 13 residues. Germline assignment: CDR1 KGHSH and CDR2 LQKENI. DNA of the CDR3: TGTGCCAGCTCACCTTTTAGCAATCAGCCCCAGCATTTT. As protein: CASSPFSNQPQHF.